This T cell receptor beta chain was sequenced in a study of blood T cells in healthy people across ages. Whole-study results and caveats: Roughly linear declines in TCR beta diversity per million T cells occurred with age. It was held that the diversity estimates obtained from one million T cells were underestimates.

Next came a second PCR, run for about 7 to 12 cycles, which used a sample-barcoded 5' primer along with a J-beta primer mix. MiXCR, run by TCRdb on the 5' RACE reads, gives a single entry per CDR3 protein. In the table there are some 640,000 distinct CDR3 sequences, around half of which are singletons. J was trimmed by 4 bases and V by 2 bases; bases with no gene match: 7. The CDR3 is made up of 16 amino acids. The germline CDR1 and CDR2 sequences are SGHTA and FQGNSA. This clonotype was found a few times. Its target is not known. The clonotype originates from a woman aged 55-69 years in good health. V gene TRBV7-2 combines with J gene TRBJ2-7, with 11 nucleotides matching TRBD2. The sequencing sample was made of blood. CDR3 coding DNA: TGTGCCAGCAGCTTACAGGGACTAGCGGACCGGTACGAGCAGTACTTC. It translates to CASSLQGLADRYEQYF.